These 30 T cell receptor beta chains were sequenced from one sample in a study of CD8+CD57+ T cells in acquired aplastic anemia. CDR3 and TCR beta VDJ profiling relied on a genomic DNA template. TCRdb reprocessed the reads via MiXCR and lists one record per CDR3 protein. The sample holds 400,000 to 450,000 distinct CDR3 sequences, under 80% seen once. Sequenced input: sorted CD4+, CD8+, or CD8+CD57+ T cells (not recorded which) from PBMCs. These TCRs come from a human donor in good health, serving as a control.

This clonotype occurred many times. A much larger clone differs from this one at a single base, so this may be a read error. The chain employs TRBV7-7 and TRBJ2-1, with D perhaps matching TRBD2 (5 bases). There are 13 residues in the CDR3. Germline CDR1 SSHAT, CDR2 FNYEAQ (reference sequence). CDR3 sequence reads: CASSLGVNDEQFF. CDR3 nucleotide sequence: TGTGCTAGCAGCTTGGGAGTAAACGATGAGCAGTTCTTC.

This clonotype was seen only once. Germline and junction disagree at one end, which may indicate a read error. This chain uses TRBV5-1 with TRBJ1-3; 7 nucleotides match TRBD1. The CDR3 length is 17 residues. Germline V lookup: CDR1 SGHRS, CDR2 YFSETQ. The CDR3 DNA reads as TGTGCCAGCAGCAGAGACAGGGTATACACCACTGGAAACACCATATATTTT. Residues: CASSRDRVYTTGNTIYF.

This clonotype is a singleton in its sample. The genes are TRBV11-2 and TRBJ2-5, with 8 positions matching TRBD1. The trim removed 6 bases at V and 12 bases at J, leaving 6 bases unmatched. Looked up from germline, CDR1 is SGHAT and CDR2 is FQNNGV. This CDR3 is 11 amino acids long. CDR3 nucleotides: TGTGCCAGCAGTGCTAGGACAGGGAAGTACTTC. Its protein is CASSARTGKYF.

Points on this clonotype: This may arise from a read error, as a much more abundant clone is one base away. This rearrangement joins TRBV4-2 to TRBJ2-5, with TRBD2 matching over 7 bases. The germline V gene encodes CDR1 LGHNA and CDR2 YNFKEQ. CDR3 length equals 15 residues. The CDR3 DNA is TGTGCCAGCGGCCAAGTTAACCTAGCGGAAGAGACCCAGTACTTC. Residues: CASGQVNLAEETQYF.

As to this clonotype: A read error may produce the germline difference seen at one junction end. The gene calls are TRBV7-9 and TRBJ2-7; maybe TRBD2 (6 bases). This CDR3 comprises 13 residues. The germline gives CDR1 SEHNR, CDR2 FQNEAQ (reference sequence). Written as DNA, the CDR3 is TGCGCCAGCAGCCAAGAACGGGGGTCTGAGGAGTACTTC. Amino acids: CASSQERGSEEYF.

J is TRBJ1-5 and V is TRBV20-1; 12 bases are shared with TRBD1. The germline V gene has CDR1 DFQATT and CDR2 SNEGSKA (reference sequence). V trimming: 8 bases; J trimming: 1 base; junction bases outside the gene matches: 3. The CDR3 contains 14 residues. The CDR3 coding sequence is TGCAGTATGGGACAGGGGGCGAGCAATCAGCCCCAGCATTTT. This gives the protein CSMGQGASNQPQHF.

J is TRBJ1-3 and V is TRBV7-3; D is uncertain. This CDR3 comprises 16 residues. The ends were cut back, 4 bases at V and 12 bases at J, with 25 bases in the middle. Germline-derived CDR1 and CDR2 are SGHTA and FQGTGA. CDR3 in amino acids: CASSSGGTPYGNYIYF. As DNA, the CDR3 is TGTGCCAGCAGCTCGGGCGGTACGCCATACGGAAACTACATATATTTT.

Details on this clonotype: The CDR3 end shows no conserved phenylalanine or tryptophan, and so a read error is likely. The limits of the CDR3 on the DNA are not certain, so only TCRdb's listed CDR3 is given. The chain carries TRBV5-1 and TRBJ1-1. The CDR3 is 9 amino acids in total, end residues counted. Per germline, CDR1 SGHRS and CDR2 YFSETQ. The CDR3 spells CASSLEAIS.

The gene calls are TRBV10-2 and TRBJ2-7, with 7 bases that match TRBD1. The ends lost 8 bases at V and 5 bases at J; junction bases unmatched: 9. Looked up from germline, CDR1 is WSHSY and CDR2 is SAAADI. The CDR3 is 13 amino acids. The CDR3 sequence is CASSSDRSNEQYF. CDR3 DNA sequence: TGCGCCAGCTCCTCGGACAGGAGCAACGAGCAGTACTTC.

This clonotype was observed a single time. This sequence joins TRBV5-1 and TRBJ2-7; D possibly matches TRBD1 or TRBD2 (5 bases each). This CDR3 has 14 amino acids. Deletions cut 4 bases from V and 5 bases from J, with 16 bases between. Germline CDR1 SGHRS, CDR2 YFSETQ. CDR3 in amino acids: CASSLWDEGHEQYF. Here the CDR3 DNA reads TGCGCCAGCAGCCTGTGGGACGAAGGACACGAGCAGTACTTC. Based on the CDR3 plus reference TRBV5-1 and TRBJ2-7, the full variable domain is KAGVTQTPRYLIKTRGQQVTLSCSPISGHRSVSWYQQTPGQGLQFLFEYFSETQRNKGNFPGRFSGRQFSNSRSEMNVSTLELGDSALYLCASSLWDEGHEQYFGPGTRLTVT.

As concerns this clonotype: At one end, the junction sequence differs from germline, possibly due to a read error. V gene TRBV19 combines with J gene TRBJ1-5, with unresolved D. The CDR3 covers 13 residues. In germline, CDR1 is LNHDA, CDR2 SQIVND (reference sequence). The CDR3 nucleotides read TGTGCCAGTAGAGAAGGCAGCAATCAGCCCGAGCATTTT. It codes for CASREGSNQPEHF.

Many counts were recorded for this clonotype. CDR3 sequence reads: CASSDSLSSGNTIYF. For the CDR3, the DNA is TGTGCCAGCAGTGACAGCCTTTCCTCTGGAAACACCATATATTTT. The rearrangement joins TRBV6-1 to TRBJ1-3; D is ambiguous. Germline CDR1 reads MNHNS; CDR2 reads SASEGT. Trimming stripped 3 bases from V and 0 bases from J, with 9 bases between. The CDR3 has 15 residues.

This clonotype showed up just once. An end of the junction differs from the germline gene, which may be a read error. The V gene is TRBV20-1, the J gene TRBJ2-5, with 8 bases aligning to TRBD2. Germline V gene sequence: CDR1 DFQATT, CDR2 SNEGSKA (reference sequence). The CDR3 extends over 12 amino acids. The DNA for the CDR3 is TGCAGTGCCACCCCGGGGGGGACTTCACAGCACTTC. This encodes CSATPGGTSQHF.

This chain connects TRBV19 to TRBJ1-3; D may be TRBD1 (5 bases). Germline V gene data show CDR1 as LNHDA and CDR2 as SQIVND (reference sequence). Trimming took off 7 bases at V and 13 bases at J, with 29 bases between the two ends. There are 16 residues in the CDR3. DNA for the CDR3: TGTGCCAGTACCCATGGGGATACGGAGGATGGACACATTATATATTTT. Protein: CASTHGDTEDGHIIYF.

A remark on this clonotype: A read error may produce the germline difference seen at one junction end. V and J are TRBV29-1 and TRBJ1-2; 8 bases agree with TRBD1. CDR1 and CDR2 from the germline V gene are SQVTM and ANQGSEA. The CDR3 has 14 residues. CDR3 in DNA: TGCAGCGTTGCCCGGACAGGGAGCATCGATGGCCACACCTTC. This gives the protein CSVARTGSIDGHTF. Full variable domain (remainder filled in from reference TRBV29-1 and TRBJ1-2): SAVISQKPSRDICQRGTSLTIQCQVDSQVTMMFWYRQQPGQSLTLIATANQGSEATYESGFVIDKFPISRPNLTFSTLTVSNMSPEDSSIYLCSVARTGSIDGHTFGSGTRLTVV.

The chain recombines TRBV7-3 with TRBJ1-5, with D unclear. Germline V gives CDR1 SGHTA, CDR2 FQGTGA. This CDR3 is 14 amino acids long. V was pared by 6 bases and J by 13 bases, with 22 bases between. The CDR3 region has the DNA TGTGCCAGCAGTGATGTGACAAGCAATGAAACACAGCATTTT. This translates into CASSDVTSNETQHF. Looking up the rest from reference TRBV7-3 and TRBJ1-5 gives the full variable domain: GAGVSQTPSNKVTEKGKYVELRCDPISGHTALYWYRQSLGQGPEFLIYFQGTGAADDSGLPNDRFFAVRPEGSVSTLKIQRTERGDSAVYLCASSDVTSNETQHFGDGTRLSIL.

The table lists this clonotype with many counts. V and J are TRBV7-2 and TRBJ2-3, with TRBD2 identical over 12 bases. Germline loops: CDR1 SGHTA, CDR2 FQGNSA. The V gene end was trimmed by 5 bases and the J gene end by 5 bases; junction bases not matched to a gene: 5. There are 15 residues in the CDR3. Here the CDR3 DNA reads TGTGCCAGCAGCACGACTAGCGGGGGATTAGATACGCAGTATTTT. This codes for CASSTTSGGLDTQYF.

Ten or more counts support this clonotype. The V call is TRBV6-4, the J call TRBJ1-1; D is ambiguous. V was pared by 0 bases and J by 1 base, with 18 bases between. The CDR3 runs to 18 residues. The germline V gene encodes CDR1 MRHNA and CDR2 SNTAGT. The CDR3 DNA sequence: TGTGCCAGCAGTGACTCGAGTCGAAGTCCAGGCCAGAACACTGAAGCTTTCTTT. It is translated as CASSDSSRSPGQNTEAFF.

A word on this clonotype: No conserved phenylalanine or tryptophan is present at the end of the CDR3, so a read error is the likely explanation. It is unclear where the CDR3 begins or ends on the DNA, so no DNA is shown, and the CDR3 is as TCRdb lists it. The chain is built from TRBV10-3 and TRBJ2-3; the table gives TRBD1 as D, unverified against the DNA. The CDR3 spans 13 residues, counting both ends. In germline, CDR1 is ENHRY, CDR2 SYGVKD. CDR3 protein: CAISWTGTDTEYL.

The chain has TRBV24-1 and TRBJ2-1; D call uncertain. Germline V CDR1 and CDR2: KGHDR, SFDVKD. The CDR3 is 16 residues long. V was pared by 5 bases and J by 1 base, with 14 bases between. For the CDR3, the DNA is TGTGCCACCAGTGCTACCGATGGGGATTCCTACAATGAGCAGTTCTTC. Residues: CATSATDGDSYNEQFF.

This clonotype was detected ten times or more. The CDR3 bases are TGCAGTGCCCCAAGCCCCAGCGAAGCTTTCTTT. This sequence encodes CSAPSPSEAFF. The J gene is TRBJ1-1, the V gene TRBV20-1; D unresolved. V was pared by 6 bases and J by 8 bases, with 13 bases between. CDR1 and CDR2 from the germline V gene are DFQATT and SNEGSKA (reference sequence). The CDR3 runs to 11 residues.

On this clonotype itself: One junction end disagrees with the germline gene, perhaps due to a read error. The J gene is TRBJ2-6, the V gene TRBV5-1; 7 bases line up with TRBD2. CDR1 is SGHRS, CDR2 YFSETQ, per germline. This CDR3 is built from 19 residues. CDR3 sequence (DNA): TGTGCCAGCAGCCTTCGACTGGGGGGGGGATCGACTGGGGCCAACGTCCTGACTTTC. Translated: CASSLRLGGGSTGANVLTF. Drawing the rest from reference TRBV5-1 and TRBJ2-6, the complete variable domain is KAGVTQTPRYLIKTRGQQVTLSCSPISGHRSVSWYQQTPGQGLQFLFEYFSETQRNKGNFPGRFSGRQFSNSRSEMNVSTLELGDSALYLCASSLRLGGGSTGANVLTFGAGSRLTVL.

This clonotype has more than one count but fewer than ten. It may be a read error: a sequence one base away is much more abundant. V is TRBV11-3 and J is TRBJ2-5, with 9 bases lining up with TRBD1. Germline V gene data show CDR1 as SGHNT and CDR2 as YENEEA. J was trimmed by 5 bases and V by 4 bases; bases with no gene match: 8. CDR3 size: 15 residues. DNA of the CDR3: TGTGCCAGCAGCTCAGGGACAGGGAGCGTGGAGACCCAGTACTTC. It encodes CASSSGTGSVETQYF.

The chain employs TRBV20-1 and TRBJ2-7, with D possibly being TRBD1 (6 bases). The CDR3 loop spans 15 amino acids. The germline gives CDR1 DFQATT, CDR2 SNEGSKA (reference sequence). The germline V and J ends were trimmed by 5 bases and 4 bases, with 21 bases remaining between them. The CDR3 reads CSARRDTSRGYEQYF. CDR3 in DNA: TGCAGTGCTCGCCGGGACACTTCAAGGGGATACGAGCAGTACTTC.

This clonotype has ten or more counts. This rearrangement joins TRBV10-3 to TRBJ1-1; no clear D gene. Deletions cut 4 bases from V and 4 bases from J, with 13 bases between. Germline CDR1 reads ENHRY; CDR2 reads SYGVKD. The CDR3 is 14 residues long. The CDR3 sequence is CAISAGQPPTEAFF. CDR3 sequence (DNA): TGTGCCATCAGTGCTGGCCAACCTCCCACTGAAGCTTTCTTT.

Concerning this clonotype itself: This CDR3 is missing its conserved last phenylalanine or tryptophan, likely due to a read error. No DNA is shown, since the ends of the CDR3 on it are uncertain; the CDR3 is the one TCRdb lists. V and J are TRBV5-4 and TRBJ2-2. The CDR3 spans 11 amino acids, including both terminal residues. Germline loops: CDR1 SGHNT, CDR2 YYREEE (reference sequence). This CDR3 reads CASSNNRGAYY.

In regard to this clonotype: This is likely a read error, given that the CDR3 carries no conserved phenylalanine or tryptophan at its end. It is unclear where the CDR3 begins or ends on the DNA, so no DNA is shown, and the CDR3 is as TCRdb lists it. V usage is TRBV29-1 and J usage is TRBJ1-2. Germline CDR1 and CDR2: SQVTM and ANQGSEA. The CDR3 is 13 residues long, counting both termini. The CDR3 reads CSVEQWQAGGSTV.

The sample holds one count of this clonotype. This chain uses TRBV19 with TRBJ1-1; D not certain. Trimming left V 9 bases short and J 5 bases short, with 19 bases between. The CDR3 totals 14 residues. Germline loops: CDR1 LNHDA, CDR2 SQIVND (reference sequence). The CDR3 is CASSVQSVSTEAFF. For the CDR3, the DNA is TGTGCCAGCAGTGTTCAGAGTGTTTCAACTGAAGCTTTCTTT.

This chain uses TRBV19 with TRBJ1-3; D might be TRBD1 (5 bases). The CDR3 totals 16 residues. Germline lookup yields CDR1 LNHDA and CDR2 SQIVND (reference sequence). The V end lost 8 bases, the J end lost 16 bases, and 33 bases lay between the germline ends. DNA of the CDR3: TGTGCCAGTGCTTCTGCAGGGCCGCCCTACGGAAACAACTTCTATTTT. Protein: CASASAGPPYGNNFYF.

This clonotype was seen at least ten times. V gene TRBV12-3 or TRBV12-4 combines with J gene TRBJ1-2; TRBD1 matches 8 bases. This CDR3 spans 14 amino acids. The V and J ends lost 5 bases and 5 bases, in that order; junction bases with no gene match: 7. The CDR3 loop reads CASSPLGQGYGYTF. CDR3 DNA sequence: TGTGCCAGCAGTCCCCTTGGACAGGGTTATGGCTACACCTTC.